These T cell receptor beta chains were read from a single sample in a study of T cell responses to AZD1222 COVID-19 vaccine. Libraries were prepared by immunoSEQ multiplex PCR; TCRdb keeps only in-frame clonotypes and omits some of them. The data show about 150,000 clones, 85% to 90% seen once. The sample here was peripheral blood, taken on day 0 of AZD1222 vaccination. All receptors derive from an adult in good health. CDR3s leave out the opening cysteine and the closing phenylalanine or tryptophan. The order of the fields is V gene, clone size, D gene, CDR3 protein. D genes are given only for firm matches. Some rows have no size entry. The others give once, few or many, or a class for an expanded clone.

TRBV7-9	.	.	ASSLDGWVNTEAF
TRBV19	.	.	ASGSPLH
TRBV5-1	.	.	ASSSQGQVDTQY
TRBV5-1	.	TRBD2	ASSNGGAESSYNEQF
TRBV12-3/TRBV12-4	.	.	ASSLRGNQPQH
TRBV24-1	.	.	ATGWGNQPQH
TRBV4-2	.	.	ASSQGVSGNQPQH
TRBV6-4	few	.	ASRPRTDTQY
TRBV7-3	.	.	ASSLLSVGTDTQY
TRBV9	.	.	ASSVWPGETQY
TRBV5-5	.	TRBD1	ASSWSGQPSGNTIY
TRBV27	.	.	ASSAAERRANQPQH
TRBV6-5	.	TRBD1	ASSPGQHHYGYT
TRBV19	.	.	ASSNSLGSNEQF
TRBV7-9	.	.	ASSLADVGGYT
TRBV30	.	.	ASTDRNNSPLH
TRBV25-1	.	.	ASSEEWGTYEQY
TRBV5-1	.	TRBD1	ASSPTGARTEKLF
TRBV9	.	.	ASSVGIGNTIY
TRBV29-1	once	.	SVEDQGKYGYT
TRBV24-1	.	.	ATSGAGVVGEDEQF
TRBV2	.	.	ASGGDVTQY
TRBV6-6	.	TRBD1	ASNLEDRVHEQY
TRBV28	.	.	ASEQGLGSNYGYT
TRBV15	.	.	ATSRDLQLQETQY
TRBV13	.	.	ASSPRINPRTDTQY
TRBV9	once	.	ASTRGGLGFRETQY
TRBV7-8	.	TRBD2	ASSKKRLAGGKETQY
TRBV2	.	.	ASRGGQANQPQH
TRBV15	.	.	ATSRAPESHEQY
TRBV7-9	.	TRBD1	ASSLGFGTGAYEQY